The sequence of this T cell receptor (beta chain) was determined in a study of tumor and adjacent non-tumor tissue in lung cancer. Notes on this clonotype: The junction differs from germline at one of its ends, possibly a read error.

TCRbeta libraries were built with three rounds of nested PCR, modified from ARM-PCR. TCRdb re-called the multiplex PCR reads with MiXCR, one entry per CDR3 protein. Of 90,000 to 100,000 distinct CDR3 sequences listed, 80% were seen once; the top ten hold 30%. RNA was extracted from bulk tissue without any cell sorting. The normal lung tissue was taken more than 3 cm from the tumor edge. Sequencing was carried out using distant non-tumor lung tissue. The clonotype originates from a man in his 60s with small cell lung cancer.

CDR3 loop: CASRYSTGFETQYF. CDR3 DNA: TGTGCCAGCAGGTACTCCACAGGGTTTGAGACACAGTACTTC. The V call is TRBV7-9, the J call TRBJ2-5; tentatively, D is TRBD1 (6 bases). CDR3 length equals 14 residues. Germline CDR1 reads SEHNR; CDR2 reads FQNEAQ (reference sequence).